A selection of T cell receptor beta chains follows, all from one sample in a study of shared clonotypes between healthy human individuals. Profiling relied on immunoSEQ multiplex PCR, and the TCRdb table lists in-frame clones only, not all of them. The data show fewer than 1.6 million clones, around 98.5% seen once. The sequencing input was naive CD4+ T cells sorted from blood. The receptors shown here come from a young man in good health. The CDR3 runs from the conserved cysteine through the conserved F or W. Each record gives: J gene, V gene, CDR3 protein.

>TRBJ2-7|TRBV30
CAWSVGGSTYEQYF
>TRBJ1-2|TRBV5-4
CASSLGEGNYGYTF
>TRBJ2-5|TRBV11-2
CASSLSGTGQETQYF
>TRBJ2-7|TRBV6-5
CASSYTGVGSTYEQYF
>TRBJ1-2|TRBV28
CASSSVTGGLNYGYTF
>TRBJ2-1|TRBV19
CASRPSEKPSYNEQFF
>TRBJ2-7|TRBV7-9
CASSLVAGLPYEQYF
>TRBJ2-1|TRBV4-1
CASSQAAGTQAYNEQFF
>TRBJ2-7|TRBV10-3
CAISGDNLGEQYF
>TRBJ2-1|TRBV10-3
CAISESLGLASQFF
>TRBJ2-2|TRBV15
CATLDRVNTGELFF
>TRBJ2-5|TRBV18
CASSPPLAGHQETQYF
>TRBJ2-2|TRBV4-1
CASSQPGLAGTSGELFF
>TRBJ1-2|TRBV25-1
CASSENLANYGYTF
>TRBJ1-3|TRBV28
CASGWTGRGNTIYF
>TRBJ2-5|TRBV4-1
CASRPSPTGSETQYF
>TRBJ1-1|TRBV28
CASSPTGGQTEAFF
>TRBJ2-7|TRBV5-1
CASSSTGGVYEQYF
>TRBJ2-7|TRBV5-1
CASSLTPGQLDYEQYF
>TRBJ2-7|TRBV28
CASRNRGTYEQYF
>TRBJ2-7|TRBV4-1
CASSQDLLLASGNEQYF
>TRBJ1-2|TRBV18
CASSPLPGPHYGYTF
>TRBJ1-5|TRBV2
CASQDRRNQPQHF
>TRBJ2-1|TRBV29-1
CSAYGPSYNEQFF
>TRBJ1-4|TRBV6-5
CATTGEVGEKLFF
>TRBJ1-1|TRBV28
CASSPRPALNAEAFF
>TRBJ1-3|TRBV30
CAWSTGLHRTIYF
>TRBJ1-5|TRBV18
CASSRQSEIQPQHF
>TRBJ1-2|TRBV6-6
CASSYSGQGAGYTF
>TRBJ1-2|TRBV7-2
CASSLDLTTVNYGYTF
>TRBJ1-1|TRBV6-5
CASHRGRNTEAFF
>TRBJ2-3|TRBV4-3
CASSQSPRSGAQYF
>TRBJ2-3|TRBV13
CAIQGWDSKSTDTQYF
>TRBJ2-1|TRBV7-2
CASSLISAMPQNEQFF
>TRBJ1-4|TRBV19
CASSMGQLATNEKLFF
>TRBJ2-6|TRBV18
CASSPLRGGSGANVLTF
>TRBJ1-2|TRBV30
CACNYGYTF
>TRBJ2-1|TRBV5-8
CASSLVAGGPYEQFF
>TRBJ2-3|TRBV7-6
CASSLGTSGTDTQYF
>TRBJ2-3|TRBV5-1
CASSLGAGDEDTQYF
>TRBJ1-2|TRBV28
CASTLWGGDGYTF
>TRBJ2-7|TRBV7-9
CASSLRDSSYEQYF
>TRBJ2-2|TRBV9
CASSRAGDHTGELFF
>TRBJ2-4|TRBV5-1
CASSPGGGDRDIQYF
>TRBJ1-5|TRBV6-1
CASSEVVAIPNQPQHF
>TRBJ1-5|TRBV23-1
CASSQELTGDNQPQHF
>TRBJ2-1|TRBV13
CASSLPAPGLAITEQFF
>TRBJ2-4|TRBV19
CASSIAGTGRRLAKNIQYF
>TRBJ2-5|TRBV30
CAWSVQGSLVEETQYF
>TRBJ2-2|TRBV6-1
CASKAKNTGELFF
>TRBJ2-4|TRBV5-1
CASSFLAGQGLYF
>TRBJ1-2|TRBV6-1
CASSEATRAEYYGYTF
>TRBJ2-7|TRBV6-1
CASSGARGGEQYF
>TRBJ2-7|TRBV2
CASSLQGPSYEQYF
>TRBJ2-7|TRBV5-6
CASSPRTGYEQYF
>TRBJ2-5|TRBV7-7
CASSVDTSGSQETQYF
>TRBJ2-1|TRBV27
CASSIRDRGYNEQFF
>TRBJ1-5|TRBV7-2
CASTQTWGQIPYSNQPQHF
>TRBJ2-1|TRBV6-1
CASSELTSPRNEQFF